The next 28 T cell receptor beta chains were all read from a single sample in a study of shared clonotypes between healthy human individuals. It was CD45RO-negative cells, positively selected for CCR7, that made up naive CD8 cells, with terminally differentiated effector memory CD45RA+ cells excluded. The repertoire was sequenced with immunoSEQ multiplex PCR; TCRdb's copy has only in-frame clones and lacks some. Among roughly 600,000 clones listed, roughly 98% were seen once. The source material was naive CD8+ T cells sorted from blood. Receptors were obtained from a man aged 25-40 years in good health.

The gene calls are TRBV27 and TRBJ2-7; 10 bases are a match to TRBD2. In germline, CDR1 is MNHEY, CDR2 SMNVEV (reference sequence). The trim removed 10 bases at V and 3 bases at J, leaving 9 bases unmatched. The CDR3 runs 14 residues. CDR3 bases: TGTGCCACCATATTGGGACTAGCGAACTACGAGCAGTACTTC. It is translated as CATILGLANYEQYF.

The count of this clone is one. The CDR3 spells CASSDSNTDTQYF. The CDR3, as DNA: TGTGCCAGCAGTGACTCAAACACAGATACGCAGTATTTT. The chain couples TRBV6-4 to TRBJ2-3; D uncertain. The CDR3 is made up of 13 amino acids. The V and J ends lost 0 bases and 2 bases respectively, with 3 bases between them. The germline CDR1 and CDR2 sequences are MRHNA and SNTAGT.

This chain joins TRBV5-1 and TRBJ1-3; no clear D. CDR3 length: 15 residues. The germline V gene has CDR1 SGHRS and CDR2 YFSETQ. Deletions cut 2 bases from V and 2 bases from J, with 11 bases between. CDR3 DNA sequence: TGCGCCAGCAGCTTTAGTACAGATCCTGGAAACACCATATATTTT. Its translation is CASSFSTDPGNTIYF.

This clone occurred once. The V call is TRBV7-9, the J call TRBJ2-7; 7 nucleotides agree with TRBD2. Germline values: CDR1 SEHNR, CDR2 FQNEAQ (reference sequence). J was trimmed by 3 bases and V by 7 bases; bases with no gene match: 6. This CDR3 is built from 13 residues. In DNA, the CDR3 is TGTGCCAGCAACCACCTAGCGGACTACGAGCAGTACTTC. Its translation: CASNHLADYEQYF.

The chain joins TRBV13 to TRBJ1-2; D gene uncertain. The CDR3 length is 14 residues. CDR1 is PRHDT, CDR2 FYEKMQ, per germline (reference sequence). V lost 5 bases and J lost 3, with 13 bases in between. The CDR3 region has the DNA TGTGCCAGCAGCCCCCGGGGTATCGACTATGGCTACACCTTC. This sequence encodes CASSPRGIDYGYTF.

This rearrangement joins TRBV7-9 to TRBJ2-1, with a tentative D call TRBD1 (6 bases). Deletions cut 5 bases from V and 6 bases from J, with 23 bases between. Looked up from germline, CDR1 is SEHNR and CDR2 is FQNEAQ (reference sequence). The CDR3 is made up of 17 amino acids. The CDR3, as DNA: TGTGCCAGCAGCACTAGGGATGGGCAGGGGATTTCCAATGAGCAGTTCTTC. It is translated as CASSTRDGQGISNEQFF.

This chain uses TRBV27 with TRBJ2-7; 9 nucleotides match TRBD1. V shed 2 bases, J shed 7 bases, and the junction held 15 bases outside the gene matches. This CDR3 contains 17 residues. CDR1 and CDR2 from the germline V gene are MNHEY and SMNVEV (reference sequence). CDR3 loop: CASSLIQTNTGTGEQYF. The CDR3 region has the DNA TGTGCCAGCAGTTTAATACAAACTAACACCGGGACAGGGGAGCAGTACTTC.

This chain uses TRBV11-2 with TRBJ2-7; D is uncertain. Per the germline V gene, CDR1 is SGHAT and CDR2 is FQNNGV. V lost 2 bases, J lost 2 bases, and 10 bases lay in between. The CDR3 spans 14 residues. The CDR3: CASSLRARAYEQYF. In DNA, the CDR3 is TGTGCCAGCAGCTTAAGGGCTAGGGCCTACGAGCAGTACTTC.

The chain recombines TRBV4-1 with TRBJ2-7; 9 bases map to TRBD2. CDR3 size: 15 residues. V lost 3 bases to trimming and J lost 4 bases; unmatched junction nucleotides: 7. CDR1 MGHRA and CDR2 YSYEKL come from the germline V gene. CDR3 amino acids: CASSQIAGVIYEQYF. In DNA form, the CDR3 reads TGCGCCAGCAGCCAGATAGCGGGAGTCATTTACGAGCAGTACTTC.

The V and J genes are TRBV27 and TRBJ2-1; D remains unclear. Germline V gene data show CDR1 as MNHEY and CDR2 as SMNVEV (reference sequence). This CDR3 contains 11 residues. Trimming cost V 8 bases and J 6 bases, with 8 bases left between them. The DNA of the CDR3 is TGTGCCAGCGGACGGTTCAATGAGCAGTTCTTC. Amino acid sequence: CASGRFNEQFF.

This chain joins TRBV5-6 and TRBJ2-1, with TRBD1 identical over 8 bases. CDR3 length: 17 residues. With 5 bases clipped from V and 5 bases from J, the junction kept 15 bases outside the gene matches. Germline V lookup: CDR1 SGHDT, CDR2 YYEEEE. Here the CDR3 reads CASRLISWTGTNNEQFF. The CDR3 region has the DNA TGTGCCAGCAGGTTAATATCTTGGACAGGGACAAACAATGAGCAGTTCTTC.

The CDR3 here is CASSPPTRDQTYEQYF. DNA of the CDR3: TGTGCCAGCTCACCACCAACACGAGACCAGACCTACGAGCAGTACTTC. V is TRBV18 and J is TRBJ2-7; D is unresolved. CDR3 length: 16 residues. V was cut by 0 bases and J by 2 bases, with 14 bases left in between. CDR1 and CDR2 (germline): KGHSH, LQKENI.

The chain uses TRBV5-5 and TRBJ2-2, with a weak D call TRBD2 (5 bases). There are 15 residues in the CDR3. Germline values: CDR1 SGHKS, CDR2 YYEKEE (reference sequence). V was shortened by 3 bases and J by 6 bases, with 15 bases between the two germline ends. CDR3 region: CASSSRLSGAGELFF. The CDR3 DNA reads as TGTGCCAGCAGCTCCCGGTTATCCGGGGCCGGGGAGCTGTTTTTT.

This chain links TRBV28 with TRBJ2-7; the match to TRBD1 covers 7 bases. The CDR3 sequence is 14 residues long. Germline V gene lookup returns CDR1 MDHEN and CDR2 SYDVKM. V shed 6 bases and J 0 bases; nucleotides not matched to a gene: 5. CDR3 region: CASSNRGFSYEQYF. Here the CDR3 DNA reads TGTGCCAGCAGCAACAGGGGCTTCTCCTACGAGCAGTACTTC.

CDR3: CASSARTVSSYEQYF. CDR3 DNA: TGTGCCAGCAGCGCCCGGACAGTGAGCTCCTACGAGCAGTACTTC. The chain has TRBV11-2 and TRBJ2-7; TRBD1 might be the D (6 bases). In germline, CDR1 is SGHAT, CDR2 FQNNGV. The CDR3 loop spans 15 amino acids. The V and J ends lost 5 bases and 0 bases respectively, with 14 bases between them.

The chain's CDR3 is CASSPGGPSTDTQYF. Written as DNA, the CDR3 is TGTGCCAGCAGTCCGGGGGGCCCTAGCACAGATACGCAGTATTTT. The chain has TRBV27 and TRBJ2-3, with a possible D match to TRBD2 (7 bases). CDR1 and CDR2 (germline): MNHEY, SMNVEV (reference sequence). This CDR3 is 15 amino acids long. Trimming took 5 bases from V and 0 from J, leaving 12 bases between them.

This clone came up once. This chain uses TRBV5-1 with TRBJ2-5; D unresolved. The V end was cut by 4 bases, the J end by 0 bases, with 10 bases between. This CDR3 spans 14 amino acids. Per the germline V gene, CDR1 is SGHRS and CDR2 is YFSETQ. For the CDR3, the DNA is TGCGCCAGCAGCGACCCACTCAACCAAGAGACCCAGTACTTC. Translating it yields CASSDPLNQETQYF.

The genes are TRBV5-1 and TRBJ2-5; the D gene is possibly TRBD1 (5 bases). This CDR3 contains 13 residues. V lost 6 bases, J lost 0 bases, and 9 bases lay in between. The germline V gene has CDR1 SGHRS and CDR2 YFSETQ. The CDR3 nucleotides read TGCGCCAGCAACGTCAGGGACCAAGAGACCCAGTACTTC. Translating gives CASNVRDQETQYF.

This rearrangement joins TRBV7-9 to TRBJ2-7; TRBD1 matches at 11 bases. J lost 6 bases, V lost 6 bases, and 4 bases had no gene match. Germline assignment: CDR1 SEHNR and CDR2 FQNEAQ (reference sequence). The CDR3 contains 13 residues. Here the CDR3 reads CASRRDRGSEQYF. CDR3 sequence (DNA): TGTGCCAGCAGGAGGGACAGGGGGAGCGAGCAGTACTTC.

CDR3: CSAPTGEAFF. The CDR3 nucleotides read TGCAGTGCTCCGACAGGTGAAGCTTTCTTT. The chain carries TRBV20-1 and TRBJ1-1; tentative D call: TRBD1 (6 bases). The CDR3 runs 10 residues. V was pared by 5 bases and J by 7 bases, with 8 bases between. Germline CDR1 and CDR2: DFQATT and SNEGSKA (reference sequence).

The J gene is TRBJ1-1, the V gene TRBV29-1; 8 bases align to TRBD1. The CDR3 is 14 residues long. Losses at the gene ends were 6 bases for V and 2 bases for J; bases not matched to a gene: 8. CDR1 and CDR2 (germline): SQVTM, ANQGSEA. The CDR3 is CSVGDRTRNTEAFF. CDR3 bases: TGCAGCGTCGGGGACAGGACGCGAAACACTGAAGCTTTCTTT.

This chain uses TRBV27 with TRBJ2-3, with TRBD1 matching 7 bases. Per the germline V gene, CDR1 is MNHEY and CDR2 is SMNVEV (reference sequence). V dropped 4 bases and J dropped 6; count of bases not matched to a gene: 1. This CDR3 region has 12 residues. CDR3 protein: CASSYRGDTQYF. For the CDR3, the DNA is TGTGCCAGCAGTTACAGGGGTGATACGCAGTATTTT.

Comments on this clone: Other DNA sequences in this sample translate to the same CDR3. The genes are TRBV5-1 and TRBJ2-3; no reliable D call. The V end lost 4 bases, the J end lost 2 bases, and 5 bases lay between the germline ends. Germline values: CDR1 SGHRS, CDR2 YFSETQ. The CDR3 consists of 12 residues. The DNA for the CDR3 is TGCGCCAGCAGCCTCGTCACAGATACGCAGTATTTT. Translated: CASSLVTDTQYF.

The chain recombines TRBV7-8 with TRBJ2-5; D possibly corresponds to TRBD2 (6 bases). The CDR3 length is 16 residues. Germline V gene lookup returns CDR1 SGHVS and CDR2 FQNEAQ. The V end was cut by 1 base, the J end by 5 bases, with 17 bases between. The CDR3 sequence is CASSLDERVVWETQYF. CDR3 DNA: TGTGCCAGCAGCTTAGACGAGCGGGTTGTCTGGGAGACCCAGTACTTC.

The V call is TRBV6-4, the J call TRBJ2-3, with 7 positions matching TRBD2. CDR3 length: 15 amino acids. From germline, CDR1 is MRHNA and CDR2 SNTAGT. V was clipped by 6 bases and J by 0 bases; unmatched bases: 6. CDR3: CASSLKRGSTDTQYF. CDR3 DNA sequence: TGTGCCAGCAGCCTAAAGCGGGGAAGCACAGATACGCAGTATTTT.

The chain employs TRBV11-2 and TRBJ2-3; D might be TRBD1 (5 bases). Germline values: CDR1 SGHAT, CDR2 FQNNGV. The CDR3 covers 15 residues. Trimming took off 7 bases at V and 2 bases at J, with 16 bases between the two ends. CDR3 bases: TGTGCCAGCACCAAGGCGGCAGGGTACACAGATACGCAGTATTTT. As protein: CASTKAAGYTDTQYF.

This chain uses TRBV27 with TRBJ2-1, with 8 bases identical to TRBD1. Germline V gene sequence: CDR1 MNHEY, CDR2 SMNVEV (reference sequence). This CDR3 is built from 14 residues. V was clipped by 3 bases and J by 8 bases; unmatched bases: 6. The DNA for the CDR3 is TGTGCCAGCAGTTTTGGACAGGGCGTCTATGAGCAGTTCTTC. This translates into CASSFGQGVYEQFF.

The chain links TRBV2 to TRBJ1-1; 8 bases align to TRBD1. The V gene's germline CDR1 is SNHLY and CDR2 FYNNEI. V dropped 6 bases and J dropped 3; count of bases not matched to a gene: 6. This CDR3 region has 14 residues. CDR3 amino acids: CASSRTGFDTEAFF. The CDR3 bases are TGTGCCAGCAGCCGGACAGGGTTTGACACTGAAGCTTTCTTT.